One and the same sample provided the 5 T cell receptor beta chains below, sequenced in a study of blood T cell repertoires in COVID-19. The repertoire was sequenced with immunoSEQ multiplex PCR; TCRdb's copy has only in-frame clones and lacks some. The data contain about 300,000 clones, roughly 88% of them singletons. The sample comprised PBMCs or T cells enriched from blood (not recorded which). The receptors derive from a young man who had recovered from COVID-19.

The V call is TRBV5-8, the J call TRBJ2-5, with D perhaps matching TRBD1 (5 bases). Germline V gene lookup returns CDR1 SGHTS and CDR2 YDEGEE. This CDR3 comprises 15 residues. V lost 2 bases, J lost 4 bases, and 15 bases lay in between. The CDR3: CASSFRTRVRETQYF. The CDR3 DNA reads TGTGCCAGCAGCTTTAGGACAAGGGTCCGAGAGACCCAGTACTTC.

This clone turned up a few times. Germline and junction disagree at one end, which may indicate a read error. The rearrangement uses TRBV7-7 and TRBJ1-5, with no clear D. The CDR3 loop spans 15 amino acids. Germline CDR1 and CDR2: SSHAT and FNYEAQ (reference sequence). The CDR3 coding sequence is TGTGCTAGCAGAGGGCGGGCAGGTCGTGATCAGCCCCAGCATTTT. Protein: CASRGRAGRDQPQHF.

With regard to this clone: This sample also contains other DNA sequences that code for the same CDR3. The V call is TRBV7-2, the J call TRBJ1-2; 7 nucleotides match TRBD1. V lost 4 bases to trimming and J lost 4 bases; unmatched junction nucleotides: 3. Germline loops: CDR1 SGHTA, CDR2 FQGNSA. The CDR3 runs to 13 residues. The CDR3 DNA reads as TGTGCCAGCAGCTCGACAGGGCCCTATGGCTACACCTTC. Translated: CASSSTGPYGYTF.

The chain links TRBV10-1 to TRBJ2-2; TRBD1 agrees at 7 bases. V lost 4 bases to trimming and J lost 7 bases; unmatched junction nucleotides: 6. The CDR3 spans 14 residues. Germline V gives CDR1 WNHNN, CDR2 SYGVQD (reference sequence). CDR3 sequence reads: CASSAHRQGGELFF. The CDR3 coding sequence is TGCGCCAGCAGTGCGCATCGACAGGGCGGGGAGCTGTTTTTT.

This sequence joins TRBV12-3 or TRBV12-4 and TRBJ2-7; D is possibly TRBD2 (6 bases). The CDR3 runs 13 residues. V lost 8 bases and J 5 bases, leaving 16 bases between the germline ends. The DNA of the CDR3 is TGTGCCAGCTCCTCCTTGGGCGGGGACGAGCAGTACTTC. The encoded protein is CASSSLGGDEQYF.